A selection of T cell receptor beta chains follows, all from one sample in a study of quantifying T cell responses using KT2 cells. TCRdb fed the UMI-ligation and nested PCR reads into MiXCR, producing one record per CDR3 protein. The data show fewer than 40,000 distinct CDR3 sequences, with approximately 6.8% seen just once and approximately 14% held by the top ten. Sequencing was done on a sample of PBMCs spiked with cells of the T cell clone KT2. The receptor source for this set is a human donor. Both conserved end residues are part of each CDR3. The D gene is left open where the match is weak. Not every row has a clone size; where given, it reads once, few, many or a size class.

TRBV7-2	TRBJ2-1	many	-	TGTGCCAGCAGCAAAGGACTAAACTCCTACAATGAGCAGTTCTTC	CASSKGLNSYNEQFF
TRBV6-5	TRBJ1-3	medium-sized	-	TGTGCCAGCACCCAGGACATCAACTCTGGAAACACCATATATTTT	CASTQDINSGNTIYF
TRBV6-5	TRBJ2-2	-	-	TGTGCCAGCAGTTACTCGCGGCTTAACACCGGGGAGCTGTTTTTT	CASSYSRLNTGELFF
TRBV7-9	TRBJ1-1	many	-	TGTGCCAGCAGCTTAGAGGGAGGGACTGAAGCTTTCTTT	CASSLEGGTEAFF
TRBV4-1	TRBJ2-1	-	TRBD1	TGCGCCAGCAGCCATTTTTCCGGGACAGCAGACAATGAGCAGTTCTTC	CASSHFSGTADNEQFF
TRBV20-1	TRBJ2-1	many	-	TGCAGTGCTAGATTTAATGAGCAGTTCTTC	CSARFNEQFF
TRBV5-4	TRBJ1-1	few	-	TGTGCCAGCAGCACGCACGGGTTACAGGCCAACACTGAAGCTTTCTTT	CASSTHGLQANTEAFF
TRBV4-2	TRBJ1-4	-	-	TGTGCCAGCAGCCAAGCGTTACAGACTGGGGATGAAAAACTGTTTTTT	CASSQALQTGDEKLFF
TRBV29-1	TRBJ2-2	few	TRBD1	TGCAGCGTGCGGACAGGAAACACCGGGGAGCTGTTTTTT	CSVRTGNTGELFF
TRBV13	TRBJ1-4	many	-	TGTGCCAGCAGCATGACTGACGGAGAAAAACTGTTTTTT	CASSMTDGEKLFF
TRBV27	TRBJ1-5	-	-	TGTGCCAGCAGTTTATCTACGTTTTATCAGCCCCAGCATTTT	CASSLSTFYQPQHF
TRBV29-1	TRBJ2-2	few	-	TGCACAGTCAGGGCCCCCCCGGGGGAGCTGTTTTTT	CTVRAPPGELFF
TRBV20-1	TRBJ1-1	many	-	TGCAGTGCCAAAAAGGGTGACAGGTTCTTTTTGTTGAACACTGAAGCTTTCTTT	CSAKKGDRFFLLNTEAFF
TRBV20-1	TRBJ2-1	many	-	TGCAGTGCGGAAAGGGGGGCATCGGATTACAATGAGCAGTTCTTC	CSAERGASDYNEQFF
TRBV2	TRBJ1-5	-	-	TGTGCCAGTACCCAGGGTCATCAGCCCCAGCATTTT	CASTQGHQPQHF
TRBV7-3	TRBJ2-1	few	-	TGTGCCAGCAGCTTAGGGGACTTCCACAATGAGCAGTTCTTC	CASSLGDFHNEQFF
TRBV7-3	TRBJ1-5	many	-	TGTGCCAGCAGCTTAAAGATCGCTGGACAGACCAATCAGCCCCAGCATTTT	CASSLKIAGQTNQPQHF
TRBV29-1	TRBJ2-1	-	-	TGCAGCGTTGGGGCCCGGGGGGCCCATGAGCAGTTCTTC	CSVGARGAHEQFF
TRBV6-1	TRBJ1-4	medium-sized	-	TGTGCCACGGGAAAACAGGCCGCAACTAATGAAAAACTGTTTTTT	CATGKQAATNEKLFF
TRBV3-1	TRBJ2-1	-	TRBD2	TGTGCCAGCAGCCTAGCGGGGGGCCGAGACAATGAGCAGTTCTTC	CASSLAGGRDNEQFF
TRBV20-1	TRBJ1-1	few	-	TGCAGTGCCGTAGAGGGGGTTCGGAACACTGAAGCTTTCTTT	CSAVEGVRNTEAFF
TRBV2	TRBJ2-5	-	TRBD2	TGTGCCAGCAGTGAGGGACTAGCGAGGGAGACCCAGTACTTC	CASSEGLARETQYF
TRBV5-1	TRBJ1-2	many	TRBD1	TGCGCCAGCAGTCCCTGGACAGGGCGAGGCTACACCTTC	CASSPWTGRGYTF
TRBV4-3	TRBJ2-3	-	-	TGCGCCAGCAGCTCCACCCCACCTACTGGCAGTGTAGCAGATACGCAGTATTTT	CASSSTPPTGSVADTQYF
TRBV5-1	TRBJ1-6	many	-	TGCGCCAGCAGCTCCCAGGGAGACGGGGATTCACCCCTCCACTTT	CASSSQGDGDSPLHF
TRBV7-7	TRBJ2-2	few	-	TGTGCTAGCAGCTTAGTAACAGGGACGGCCGGGGAGCTGTTTTTT	CASSLVTGTAGELFF
TRBV27	TRBJ1-3	many	-	TGTGCCAGCTGGAACGGTATTGTAACACGAAACACCATATATTTT	CASWNGIVTRNTIYF
TRBV30	TRBJ1-1	-	TRBD1	TGTGCCTGGGGACAGGGGGCTGGCACTGAAGCTTTCTTT	CAWGQGAGTEAFF
TRBV29-1	TRBJ2-5	few	-	TGCAGCGGGACGGACTCTTTACAAGAGACCCAGTACTTC	CSGTDSLQETQYF
TRBV7-6	TRBJ1-4	many	-	TGTGCCAGCAGCCGGGACATAAGGGGGACAAGCACTAATGAAAAACTGTTTTTT	CASSRDIRGTSTNEKLFF
TRBV20-1	TRBJ2-7	-	TRBD2	TGCAGTGCGCCCGGGACTAGCTACGAGCAGTACTTC	CSAPGTSYEQYF
TRBV6-1	TRBJ1-3	-	-	TGTGCCAGCAGTGAAGTGGCAGGAGACTCTGGAAACACCATATATTTT	CASSEVAGDSGNTIYF
TRBV3-1	TRBJ2-2	few	-	TGTGCCAGCAGCCAAGGCGGGGAGCTGTTTTTT	CASSQGGELFF
TRBV7-3	TRBJ1-1	many	-	TGTGCCAGCAGCTTAGGTGTGGGGGACACTGAAGCTTTCTTT	CASSLGVGDTEAFF
TRBV12-3/TRBV12-4	TRBJ2-1	many	-	TGTGCCAGCGGTAAGGGGGGTTCCTACAATGAGCAGTTCTTC	CASGKGGSYNEQFF